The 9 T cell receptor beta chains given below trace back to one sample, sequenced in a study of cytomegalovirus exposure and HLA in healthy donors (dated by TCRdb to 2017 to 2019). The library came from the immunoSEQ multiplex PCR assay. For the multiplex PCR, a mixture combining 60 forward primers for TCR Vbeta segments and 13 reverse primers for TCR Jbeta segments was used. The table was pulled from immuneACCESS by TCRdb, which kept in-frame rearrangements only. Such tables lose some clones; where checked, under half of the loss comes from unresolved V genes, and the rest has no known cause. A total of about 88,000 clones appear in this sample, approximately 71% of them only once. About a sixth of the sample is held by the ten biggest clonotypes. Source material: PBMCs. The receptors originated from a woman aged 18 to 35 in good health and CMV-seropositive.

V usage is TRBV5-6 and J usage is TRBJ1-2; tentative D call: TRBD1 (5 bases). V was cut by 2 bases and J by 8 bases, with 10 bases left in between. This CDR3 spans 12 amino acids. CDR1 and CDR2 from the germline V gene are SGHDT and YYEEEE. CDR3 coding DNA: TGTGCCAGCAGCTTAGGGGCGGAAGGCTACACCTTC. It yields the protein CASSLGAEGYTF. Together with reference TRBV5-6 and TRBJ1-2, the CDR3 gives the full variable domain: DAGVTQSPTHLIKTRGQQVTLRCSPKSGHDTVSWYQQALGQGPQFIFQYYEEEERQRGNFPDRFSGHQFPNYSSELNVNALLLGDSALYLCASSLGAEGYTFGSGTRLTVV.

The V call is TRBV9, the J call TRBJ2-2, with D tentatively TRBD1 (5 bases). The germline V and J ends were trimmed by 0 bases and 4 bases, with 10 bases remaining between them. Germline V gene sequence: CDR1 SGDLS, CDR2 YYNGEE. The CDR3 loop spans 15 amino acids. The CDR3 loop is CASSVAARGTGELFF. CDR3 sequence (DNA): TGTGCCAGCAGCGTAGCGGCTAGGGGCACCGGGGAGCTGTTTTTT. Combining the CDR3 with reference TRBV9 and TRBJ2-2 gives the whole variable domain DSGVTQTPKHLITATGQRVTLRCSPRSGDLSVYWYQQSLDQGLQFLIQYYNGEERAKGNILERFSAQQFPDLHSELNLSSLELGDSALYFCASSVAARGTGELFFGEGSRLTVL.

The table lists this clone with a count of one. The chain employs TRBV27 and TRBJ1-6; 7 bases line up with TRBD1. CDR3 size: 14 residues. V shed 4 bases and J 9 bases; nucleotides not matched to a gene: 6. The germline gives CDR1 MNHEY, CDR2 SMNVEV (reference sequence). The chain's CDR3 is CASSSYRGASPLHF. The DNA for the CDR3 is TGTGCCAGCAGTTCATACAGGGGAGCTTCACCCCTCCACTTT.

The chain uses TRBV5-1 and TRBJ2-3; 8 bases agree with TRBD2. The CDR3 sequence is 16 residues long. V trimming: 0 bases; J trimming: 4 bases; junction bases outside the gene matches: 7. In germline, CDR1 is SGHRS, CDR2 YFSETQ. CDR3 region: CASSLAGTSGADTQYF. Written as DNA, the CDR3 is TGCGCCAGCAGCTTGGCCGGGACTAGTGGTGCAGATACGCAGTATTTT.

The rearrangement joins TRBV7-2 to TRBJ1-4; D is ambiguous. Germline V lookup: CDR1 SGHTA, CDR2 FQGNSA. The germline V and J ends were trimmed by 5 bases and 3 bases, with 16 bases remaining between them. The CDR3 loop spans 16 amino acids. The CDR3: CASSGRRGSANEKLFF. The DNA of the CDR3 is TGTGCCAGCAGCGGGCGGCGAGGGAGCGCTAATGAAAAACTGTTTTTT.

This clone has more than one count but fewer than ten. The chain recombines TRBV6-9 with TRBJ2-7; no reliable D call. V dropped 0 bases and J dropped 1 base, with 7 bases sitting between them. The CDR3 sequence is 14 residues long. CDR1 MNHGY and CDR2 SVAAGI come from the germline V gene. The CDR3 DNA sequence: TGTGCCAGCAGTTATTCGACTGAATCCTACGAGCAGTACTTC. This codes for CASSYSTESYEQYF.

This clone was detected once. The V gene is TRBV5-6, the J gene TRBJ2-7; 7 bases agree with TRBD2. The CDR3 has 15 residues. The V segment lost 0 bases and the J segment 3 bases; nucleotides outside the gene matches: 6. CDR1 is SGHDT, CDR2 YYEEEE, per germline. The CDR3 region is CASSLVPSGNYEQYF. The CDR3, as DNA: TGTGCCAGCAGCTTGGTGCCTAGCGGAAACTACGAGCAGTACTTC.

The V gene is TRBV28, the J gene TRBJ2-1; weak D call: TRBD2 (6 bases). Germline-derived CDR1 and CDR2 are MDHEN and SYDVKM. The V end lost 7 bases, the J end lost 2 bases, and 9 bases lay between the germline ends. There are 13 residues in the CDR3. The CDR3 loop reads CASKEGAYNEQFF. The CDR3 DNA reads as TGTGCCAGCAAGGAGGGAGCCTACAATGAGCAGTTCTTC.

CDR3 bases: TGCGCCAGCAGCCCAACTAGGGCCGGCTACGAGCAGTACTTC. Protein product: CASSPTRAGYEQYF. The V call is TRBV5-1, the J call TRBJ2-7; TRBD2 is a possible D gene (5 bases). The V gene's germline CDR1 is SGHRS and CDR2 YFSETQ. V was cut by 4 bases and J by 3 bases, with 14 bases left in between. The CDR3 consists of 14 residues.